This T cell receptor beta chain is drawn from a study of T cell repertoires in cytomegalovirus infection. Each CDR3 protein is one row after TCRdb ran MiXCR on the reads. The table includes a few hundred thousand distinct CDR3 sequences, 9% to 9.5% detected once. Worth noting for this clonotype: Its antigen is not known. This may be a read error: a much more frequent sequence differs by one nucleotide.

General study points: Carriage of CMV together with the relevant HLA was identifiable through cumulative public TCR beta family frequency.

This CDR3 region has 14 residues. Germline CDR1 MNHGY, CDR2 SAAAGT. Sequencing was done on a sample of PBMCs. The receptor's source is a human donor in good health (CMV status not recorded). Some clones in this sample may be carry-over from other donors' samples. The rearrangement joins TRBV6-8 to TRBJ1-1; D gene uncertain. CDR3 sequence: CASSTPGRLTEAYF. DNA of the CDR3: TGTGCCAGCAGTACCCCGGGCAGGCTCACTGAAGCTTACTTT.